This T cell receptor beta chain was obtained from a study of T cell responses to AZD1222 COVID-19 vaccine. The CDR3 loop spans 15 amino acids. J gave up 4 bases and V 4 bases, and 8 bases lay outside the gene matches. Germline V gives CDR1 MNHEY, CDR2 SMNVEV (reference sequence). With respect to this clone: What it binds is unknown.

Study results and caveats: Donor demographics were predominantly white British with a female majority; clonal diversity may be underestimated.

Sequenced by immunoSEQ multiplex PCR; TCRdb stores in-frame clones only, minus some. Of fewer than 150,000 clones in the sample, about nine tenths were seen once. The clonotype originates from an adult in good health. The sequences come from peripheral blood, collected on day 0 of AZD1222 vaccination. This chain links TRBV27 with TRBJ2-7, with 9 bases lining up with TRBD2. The CDR3 DNA sequence: TGTGCCAGCAGTTCACATAGCGGGGGACCATACGAGCAGTACTTC. It codes for CASSSHSGGPYEQYF.